The rows below give T cell receptor beta chains drawn from one sample of a study of graft-versus-host responses after intestinal transplantation. Sequenced by immunoSEQ multiplex PCR; TCRdb stores in-frame clones only, minus some. The sample has 9,600 or so clones; about 76% are singletons. The sequencing used ileum tissue, collected less than 480 days after intestinal transplantation. The source is a human patient who received an intestinal transplant, so some T cells may come from the graft donor. CDR3s include the opening cysteine and the closing phenylalanine or tryptophan. D genes are given only for firm matches. Clone size is shown for a subset of rows, as once, few, many or a class of expanded clone.

>TRBV25-1|NA|TRBJ2-5|NA
CASSGPWGLAQETQYF
TGTGCCAGCAGTGGCCCCTGGGGGTTGGCGCAAGAGACCCAGTACTTC
>TRBV4-2|TRBD2|TRBJ2-3|few
CASSQGLAGGPSTDTQYF
TGTGCCAGCAGCCAAGGACTAGCGGGGGGGCCTAGCACAGATACGCAGTATTTT
>TRBV30|NA|TRBJ2-3|NA
CAWSVGAADTQYF
TGTGCCTGGAGTGTAGGGGCGGCAGATACGCAGTATTTT
>TRBV7-2|NA|TRBJ1-5|NA
CASSTNNQPQHF
TGTGCCAGCAGCACCAACAATCAGCCCCAGCATTTT
>TRBV10-1|TRBD1|TRBJ1-2|NA
CASRGRGRNGYTF
TGCGCCAGCAGAGGGAGGGGGCGAAATGGCTACACCTTC
>TRBV7-9|TRBD1|TRBJ2-1|NA
CASSLDRGRYNEQFF
TGTGCCAGCAGCTTGGACAGGGGGCGCTACAATGAGCAGTTCTTC
>TRBV20-1|TRBD1|TRBJ1-2|NA
CSAQGQGGYTF
TGCAGTGCTCAGGGACAGGGTGGCTACACCTTC
>TRBV5-6|NA|TRBJ1-5|NA
CASSLQAIWGQPQHF
TGTGCCAGCAGCTTGCAGGCGATATGGGGCCAGCCCCAGCATTTT
>TRBV9|TRBD1|TRBJ1-2|NA
CASSVGQGLGYTF
TGTGCCAGCAGCGTAGGACAGGGACTAGGCTACACCTTC
>TRBV4-1|NA|TRBJ2-7|NA
CASSQAARRTYEQYF
TGCGCCAGCAGCCAAGCCGCCCGTAGGACCTACGAGCAGTACTTC
>TRBV18|NA|TRBJ1-3|NA
CASSPHRSASGNTIYF
TGTGCCAGCTCACCCCACAGGTCCGCCTCTGGAAACACCATATATTTT
>TRBV5-4|TRBD1|TRBJ1-3|NA
CASSYDRGQGNTIYF
TGTGCCAGCAGCTACGACAGGGGCCAAGGAAACACCATATATTTT
>TRBV29-1|NA|TRBJ1-1|once
CSAGTLMNTEAFF
TGCAGCGCCGGGACACTAATGAACACTGAAGCTTTCTTT
>TRBV7-9|NA|TRBJ1-2|NA
CASTLSGYGYTF
TGTGCCAGCACCTTATCCGGATATGGCTACACCTTC
>TRBV6-5|TRBD1|TRBJ1-3|few
CASSYTGGPGNTIYF
TGTGCCAGCAGTTACACAGGGGGCCCTGGAAACACCATATATTTT
>TRBV6-4|TRBD2|TRBJ2-3|NA
CASSQTSGEADTQYF
TGTGCCAGCAGCCAGACTAGCGGGGAAGCAGATACGCAGTATTTT
>TRBV27|TRBD1|TRBJ2-7|NA
CASSLSYRGPYEQYF
TGTGCCAGCAGTTTATCGTACAGGGGGCCCTACGAGCAGTACTTC
>TRBV6-1|TRBD2|TRBJ2-7|NA
CASSEAGTSAYEQYF
TGTGCCAGCAGTGAAGCGGGGACTAGCGCCTACGAGCAGTACTTC
>TRBV27|TRBD1|TRBJ1-2|NA
CASKSGGGVGNYGYTF
TGTGCCAGCAAGTCAGGGGGCGGTGTCGGTAACTATGGCTACACCTTC
>TRBV7-8|NA|TRBJ1-2|NA
CASSNLELTRKTYGYTF
TGTGCCAGCAGCAACCTCGAGCTTACCCGAAAGACCTATGGCTACACCTTC
>TRBV9|NA|TRBJ1-2|NA
CASSVVTDYGYTF
TGTGCCAGCAGCGTAGTGACAGACTATGGCTACACCTTC
>TRBV11-2|NA|TRBJ2-7|NA
CASSPQNTYEQYF
TGTGCCAGCAGCCCCCAGAATACCTACGAGCAGTACTTC
>TRBV25-1|NA|TRBJ2-1|NA
CASSESRAWYNEQFF
TGTGCCAGCAGTGAATCCAGGGCCTGGTACAATGAGCAGTTCTTC
>TRBV6-5|NA|TRBJ1-2|NA
CASASGGKGVGYTF
TGTGCCAGCGCCTCGGGGGGGAAGGGTGTTGGCTACACCTTC
>TRBV7-2|TRBD1|TRBJ1-2|few
CASSLGQGDYGYTF
TGTGCCAGCAGCTTGGGACAGGGGGACTATGGCTACACCTTC
>TRBV9|NA|TRBJ2-3|NA
CASSAMIRDTQYF
TGTGCCAGCAGCGCCATGATCAGAGATACGCAGTATTTT
>TRBV11-2|NA|TRBJ1-1|NA
CASSPRGWGLRKNTEAFF
TGTGCCAGCAGCCCACGGGGGTGGGGGCTTCGAAAGAACACTGAAGCTTTCTTT
>TRBV29-1|NA|TRBJ2-1|NA
CSVDSYNEQFF
TGCAGCGTTGACTCATACAATGAGCAGTTCTTC
>TRBV15|TRBD1|TRBJ1-2|NA
CATSFDRVYGYTF
TGTGCCACCAGCTTTGACAGGGTTTATGGCTACACCTTC
>TRBV25-1|TRBD1|TRBJ1-1|NA
CASTDRGRYLRWTEAFF
TGTGCCAGCACTGACAGGGGGCGATATCTGCGTTGGACTGAAGCTTTCTTT
>TRBV7-9|NA|TRBJ1-4|few
CASSSGLGLAKLFF
TGTGCCAGCAGCTCGGGACTGGGGTTGGCAAAACTGTTTTTT
>TRBV5-4|NA|TRBJ2-7|NA
CASSLGGVSSYEQYF
TGTGCCAGCAGCTTGGGGGGGGTGTCCTCCTACGAGCAGTACTTC
>TRBV4-1|TRBD1|TRBJ1-4|once
CASSRGTDRALKLFF
TGCGCCAGCAGCCGCGGAACAGACAGGGCGTTAAAACTGTTTTTT
>TRBV10-1|TRBD1|TRBJ2-3|NA
CASSEGTGDTDTQYF
TGCGCCAGCAGTGAGGGGACAGGGGACACAGATACGCAGTATTTT
>TRBV5-5|NA|TRBJ1-1|NA
CASSLLGGPNTEAFF
TGTGCCAGCAGCTTACTTGGGGGGCCGAACACTGAAGCTTTCTTT
>TRBV5-6|NA|TRBJ1-6|NA
CASSLDSGGANSPLHF
TGTGCCAGCAGCTTGGATTCGGGAGGGGCTAATTCACCCCTCCACTTT
>TRBV29-1|TRBD1|TRBJ1-2|NA
CRTRGQGNYGYTF
TGCAGGACGAGGGGACAGGGTAACTATGGCTACACCTTC
>TRBV4-2|TRBD1|TRBJ1-4|NA
CASSQGGGTGAANEKLFF
TGTGCCAGCAGCCAAGGAGGAGGGACAGGGGCGGCTAATGAAAAACTGTTTTTT
>TRBV19|TRBD2|TRBJ2-7|few
CASSIGRGRSIYEQYF
TGTGCCAGTAGTATTGGGAGGGGCAGGTCGATTTACGAGCAGTACTTC
>TRBV9|TRBD2|TRBJ2-3|NA
CASSVLAVTDTQYF
TGTGCCAGCAGCGTGCTAGCGGTCACAGATACGCAGTATTTT
>TRBV5-1|TRBD2|TRBJ2-1|NA
CASSLSGGISSYNEQFF
TGCGCCAGCAGCCTTAGCGGGGGGATAAGCTCCTACAATGAGCAGTTCTTC
>TRBV6-6|TRBD2|TRBJ2-3|NA
CASRTLAEVTDTQYF
TGTGCCAGCAGGACCCTAGCGGAGGTCACAGATACGCAGTATTTT
>TRBV19|NA|TRBJ2-5|NA
CASSIDPLKTQYF
TGTGCCAGTAGTATAGATCCTCTGAAGACCCAGTACTTC
>TRBV18|TRBD2|TRBJ2-1|NA
CASSLIPTSGGVNEQFF
TGTGCCAGCTCCCTGATACCGACTAGCGGGGGGGTCAATGAGCAGTTCTTC
>TRBV12-5|TRBD2|TRBJ2-7|NA
CGSWGTKDEQYF
TGTGGATCGTGGGGGACTAAAGACGAGCAGTACTTC